These T cell receptor beta chains were read from a single sample in a study of CD8+ T cells in alopecia areata. Assay: immunoSEQ multiplex PCR; the TCRdb copy retains only in-frame clones and omits some. The repertoire consists of about 270,000 clones, with about 62% occurring once and the leading ten covering about 0.89%. This sample comprised CD4+ T cells sorted from blood, obtained around week 54, from a patient treated with tofacitinib. Source of these receptors: a human donor with alopecia areata. CDR3s include the opening cysteine and the closing phenylalanine or tryptophan. A D gene is named only where the DNA matches it firmly. The size of a clone is reported for some rows only, either as once, few or many, or as a class for expanded clones.

J: TRBJ2-4; size: -; D: -; V: TRBV7-9; CDR3: CASSPRRDDIQYF; DNA: TGTGCCAGCAGCCCACGGAGGGACGACATTCAGTACTTC
J: TRBJ1-2; size: few; D: TRBD1; V: TRBV29-1; CDR3: CSVAGQANYGYTF; DNA: TGCAGCGTCGCCGGACAGGCCAACTATGGCTACACCTTC
J: TRBJ2-3; size: -; D: -; V: TRBV19; CDR3: CASSILLADTQYF; DNA: TGTGCCAGTAGTATTCTTTTAGCGGATACGCAGTATTTT
J: TRBJ2-4; size: -; D: -; V: TRBV15; CDR3: CATSRDQAFGDIQYF; DNA: TGTGCCACCAGCAGAGATCAGGCCTTTGGGGACATTCAGTACTTC
J: TRBJ1-1; size: -; D: -; V: TRBV4-3; CDR3: CASSQEGKVNTEAFF; DNA: TGCGCCAGCAGCCAAGAGGGGAAAGTAAACACTGAAGCTTTCTTT
J: TRBJ1-1; size: -; D: -; V: TRBV15; CDR3: CATSSPGRANTEAFF; DNA: TGTGCCACCAGCTCCCCCGGCAGGGCGAACACTGAAGCTTTCTTT
J: TRBJ2-6; size: -; D: -; V: TRBV2; CDR3: CASKSSGANVLTF; DNA: TGTGCCAGCAAAAGCTCTGGGGCCAACGTCCTGACTTTC
J: TRBJ2-2; size: -; D: TRBD2; V: TRBV30; CDR3: CAWSVLGGYTGELFF; DNA: TGTGCCTGGAGTGTCCTCGGGGGGTACACCGGGGAGCTGTTTTTT
J: TRBJ2-1; size: few; D: -; V: TRBV14; CDR3: CASSQGGFGNEQFF; DNA: TGTGCCAGCAGCCAAGGGGGATTTGGTAATGAGCAGTTCTTC
J: TRBJ2-7; size: -; D: TRBD1; V: TRBV7-3; CDR3: CASSLTGQGYEQYF; DNA: TGTGCCAGCAGCTTAACAGGACAGGGCTACGAGCAGTACTTC
J: TRBJ1-6; size: few; D: -; V: TRBV11-2; CDR3: CASSLVGAGSPLHF; DNA: TGTGCCAGCAGCTTAGTGGGGGCAGGTTCACCCCTCCACTTT
J: TRBJ1-5; size: -; D: -; V: TRBV18; CDR3: CASSRDRNQPQHF; DNA: TGTGCCAGCTCACGTGACAGAAATCAGCCCCAGCATTTT
J: TRBJ2-5; size: -; D: TRBD1; V: TRBV6-6; CDR3: CASSYSAQGSETQYF; DNA: TGTGCCAGCAGTTACTCGGCACAGGGGTCCGAGACCCAGTACTTC
J: TRBJ2-6; size: -; D: -; V: TRBV29-1; CDR3: CSVASGANVLTF; DNA: TGCAGCGTCGCGTCTGGGGCCAACGTCCTGACTTTC
J: TRBJ2-7; size: -; D: TRBD1; V: TRBV11-1; CDR3: CASSPGQAYEQYF; DNA: TGTGCCAGCAGCCCGGGACAGGCATACGAGCAGTACTTC
J: TRBJ1-2; size: once; D: -; V: TRBV5-4; CDR3: CASSLQGTKGYTF; DNA: TGTGCCAGCAGTTTACAGGGTACTAAGGGCTACACCTTC
J: TRBJ2-1; size: once; D: TRBD1; V: TRBV5-4; CDR3: CASSLRDRGYNEQFF; DNA: TGTGCCAGCAGCTTGCGGGACAGGGGCTACAATGAGCAGTTCTTC
J: TRBJ1-1; size: few; D: TRBD1; V: TRBV29-1; CDR3: CSSLTGGRTEAFF; DNA: TGCAGCTCCTTGACAGGGGGTAGGACTGAAGCTTTCTTT
J: TRBJ2-2; size: -; D: -; V: TRBV9; CDR3: CASSVVQIGELFF; DNA: TGTGCCAGCAGCGTTGTTCAGATCGGGGAGCTGTTTTTT
J: TRBJ2-1; size: once; D: TRBD2; V: TRBV6-5; CDR3: CASRRGDYNEQFF; DNA: TGTGCCAGCAGGCGGGGGGACTACAATGAGCAGTTCTTC
J: TRBJ1-6; size: -; D: TRBD1; V: TRBV30; CDR3: CAWSALYRQGASPLHF; DNA: TGTGCCTGGAGTGCCCTATATAGACAGGGGGCCTCACCCCTCCACTTT
J: TRBJ2-4; size: -; D: -; V: TRBV29-1; CDR3: CSVIRGDYIQYF; DNA: TGCAGCGTCATCAGGGGAGATTACATTCAGTACTTC
J: TRBJ1-1; size: -; D: -; V: TRBV19; CDR3: CASSWAWGTTEAFF; DNA: TGTGCCAGTAGTTGGGCATGGGGTACGACTGAAGCTTTCTTT
J: TRBJ2-5; size: -; D: -; V: TRBV10-3; CDR3: CAISDNSVQGETQYF; DNA: TGTGCCATCAGTGACAACAGCGTGCAAGGAGAGACCCAGTACTTC
J: TRBJ2-7; size: -; D: -; V: TRBV5-1; CDR3: CASSASSYEQYF; DNA: TGCGCCAGCAGCGCTAGCTCCTACGAGCAGTACTTC
J: TRBJ1-2; size: -; D: -; V: TRBV7-9; CDR3: CASSPIRASDAHGYTF; DNA: TGTGCCAGCAGCCCTATCCGGGCCAGTGATGCTCATGGCTACACCTTC
J: TRBJ1-1; size: -; D: -; V: TRBV29-1; CDR3: CSVDLLNTEAFF; DNA: TGCAGCGTTGACTTACTAAACACTGAAGCTTTCTTT
J: TRBJ1-5; size: -; D: -; V: TRBV30; CDR3: CAWSVLGGGNQPQHF; DNA: TGTGCCTGGAGTGTACTAGGGGGTGGCAATCAGCCCCAGCATTTT
J: TRBJ1-1; size: few; D: -; V: TRBV5-6; CDR3: CASSHDRNTEAFF; DNA: TGTGCCAGCAGCCACGACAGGAACACTGAAGCTTTCTTT
J: TRBJ2-7; size: -; D: -; V: TRBV6-5; CDR3: CASSYSGVSYEQYF; DNA: TGTGCCAGCAGTTACTCGGGGGTCTCCTACGAGCAGTACTTC
J: TRBJ2-5; size: -; D: -; V: TRBV15; CDR3: CATSRDRGQETQYF; DNA: TGTGCCACCAGCAGAGACCGGGGCCAAGAGACCCAGTACTTC
J: TRBJ1-1; size: few; D: -; V: TRBV7-9; CDR3: CASSPNSALAFF; DNA: TGTGCCAGCAGCCCCAACTCGGCCCTCGCTTTCTTT
J: TRBJ1-5; size: -; D: -; V: TRBV30; CDR3: CAWNTIQPQHF; DNA: TGTGCCTGGAATACTATCCAGCCCCAGCATTTT
J: TRBJ2-7; size: -; D: TRBD1; V: TRBV11-2; CDR3: CASSLLRDRTYEQYF; DNA: TGTGCCAGCAGCCTACTCCGGGACAGGACCTACGAGCAGTACTTC
J: TRBJ2-3; size: -; D: -; V: TRBV5-4; CDR3: CASSFAPMTDTQYF; DNA: TGTGCCAGCAGCTTTGCTCCGATGACAGATACGCAGTATTTT
J: TRBJ2-5; size: -; D: -; V: TRBV5-1; CDR3: CASSLAQLAGETQYF; DNA: TGCGCCAGCAGCTTGGCCCAACTAGCAGGGGAGACCCAGTACTTC
J: TRBJ1-1; size: -; D: TRBD1; V: TRBV7-3; CDR3: CASSLRRGQGTEAFF; DNA: TGTGCCAGCAGCTTAAGGCGCGGACAGGGAACTGAAGCTTTCTTT
J: TRBJ2-1; size: -; D: -; V: TRBV4-1; CDR3: CASSQVPPLSSEQFF; DNA: TGCGCCAGCAGCCAAGTGCCCCCCTTGTCCAGTGAGCAGTTCTTC
J: TRBJ1-5; size: -; D: -; V: TRBV10-3; CDR3: CATRDPGGNQPQHF; DNA: TGTGCCACAAGGGACCCCGGAGGCAATCAGCCCCAGCATTTT
J: TRBJ1-5; size: -; D: TRBD1; V: TRBV5-6; CDR3: CASSRTGGFGGNQPQHF; DNA: TGTGCCAGCAGCCGGACAGGGGGATTTGGTGGCAATCAGCCCCAGCATTTT
J: TRBJ2-7; size: -; D: -; V: TRBV7-9; CDR3: CASSLEPYYEQYF; DNA: TGTGCCAGCAGCTTAGAACCTTACTACGAGCAGTACTTC
J: TRBJ2-2; size: -; D: -; V: TRBV12-5; CDR3: CASGWEGQAFPGELFF; DNA: TGTGCTAGTGGGTGGGAGGGACAGGCGTTTCCCGGGGAGCTGTTTTTT
J: TRBJ1-5; size: -; D: -; V: TRBV7-2; CDR3: CASSLGPGGNQPQHF; DNA: TGTGCCAGCAGCTTAGGCCCCGGAGGCAATCAGCCCCAGCATTTT
J: TRBJ1-2; size: -; D: TRBD1; V: TRBV27; CDR3: CASSLGRGLGYGYTF; DNA: TGTGCCAGCAGTTTAGGAAGGGGGCTCGGCTATGGCTACACCTTC
J: TRBJ2-5; size: -; D: -; V: TRBV7-2; CDR3: CASSRQVQETQYF; DNA: TGTGCCAGCAGCCGACAGGTACAAGAGACCCAGTACTTC
J: TRBJ2-1; size: -; D: TRBD2; V: TRBV2; CDR3: CASSEARASGYNEQFF; DNA: TGTGCCAGCAGTGAAGCGCGGGCTAGCGGCTACAATGAGCAGTTCTTC
J: TRBJ2-1; size: -; D: -; V: TRBV19; CDR3: CATTPGAVSYNEQFF; DNA: TGTGCCACTACCCCCGGGGCGGTCTCCTACAATGAGCAGTTCTTC
J: TRBJ2-5; size: -; D: -; V: TRBV11-2; CDR3: CASSLYGRRVQETQYF; DNA: TGTGCCAGCAGCTTATATGGGCGGAGAGTCCAAGAGACCCAGTACTTC
J: TRBJ1-6; size: -; D: -; V: TRBV18; CDR3: CASSPLQGPNSPLHF; DNA: TGTGCCAGCTCACCATTGCAGGGACCTAATTCACCCCTCCACTTT
J: TRBJ2-1; size: -; D: -; V: TRBV6-5; CDR3: CASSYSTGNNEQFF; DNA: TGTGCCAGCAGTTACTCGACGGGCAACAATGAGCAGTTCTTC
J: TRBJ2-7; size: -; D: -; V: TRBV5-4; CDR3: CASSLPDSGTEQYF; DNA: TGTGCCAGCAGCTTGCCCGACTCAGGGACCGAGCAGTACTTC
J: TRBJ2-5; size: -; D: -; V: TRBV7-2; CDR3: CASSRNGETQYF; DNA: TGTGCCAGCAGCCGGAACGGTGAGACCCAGTACTTC
J: TRBJ2-5; size: -; D: -; V: TRBV29-1; CDR3: CSVAGPGETQYF; DNA: TGCAGCGTTGCGGGTCCGGGAGAGACCCAGTACTTC